This TCR beta chain was sequenced during a study of cytomegalovirus exposure and HLA in healthy donors. Study information: From donors who were HLA-typed, an early data release held 80 million to 85 million unique TCRs.

A multiplex PCR was run with 60 Vbeta primers and 13 Jbeta primers. The method was immunoSEQ multiplex PCR; TCRdb's version includes in-frame clones alone and lacks a portion of them. This sample carries some 140,000 clones, 70% to 80% of them seen once, and the ten largest clones take around 3%. Input material: PBMCs. The TCR was taken from a female donor in good health and CMV-seronegative.

DNA of the CDR3: TGTGCCAGCAGCTTAAGACTAGCGGGAGTGGGAGGGAGAGAGACCCAGTACTTC. Protein sequence: CASSLRLAGVGGRETQYF. This rearrangement joins TRBV7-2 to TRBJ2-5, with 12 bases matching TRBD2. There are 18 residues in the CDR3. Looked up from germline, CDR1 is SGHTA and CDR2 is FQGNSA. V gave up 2 bases and J gave up 4 bases; unmatched junction bases: 11. The variable domain in full, completed from reference TRBV7-2 and TRBJ2-5, reads GAGVSQSPSNKVTEKGKDVELRCDPISGHTALYWYRQSLGQGLEFLIYFQGNSAPDKSGLPSDRFSAERTGGSVSTLTIQRTQQEDSAVYLCASSLRLAGVGGRETQYFGPGTRLLVL.